This entry describes one T cell receptor beta chain. Germline assignment: CDR1 SGHTA and CDR2 FQGNSA. The ends lost 0 bases at V and 6 bases at J; junction bases unmatched: 6. This CDR3 is built from 15 residues. The data derive from a study of technical replicates of blood from four donors. The data were produced by immunoSEQ multiplex PCR, yet TCRdb's version contains in-frame clones alone and is incomplete. The data show tens of thousands of clones, 85% to 95% seen once. Sequencing input: PBMCs. The chain has TRBV7-2 and TRBJ2-7, with 9 bases fitting TRBD2. The receptor's source is a human donor in good health. Some clones in this sample may be carry-over from other donors' samples. CDR3 coding DNA: TGTGCCAGCAGCTTAGCGAGGCGGGGGGGAGGCGAGCAGTACTTC. As protein: CASSLARRGGGEQYF.